The 21 T cell receptor beta chains listed next were all sequenced from one sample in a study of human T cells and chemical hapten exposure. Noted time point: pre-sensitization, week 0. As to treatment: therapeutic diphenylcyclopropenone sensitization with weekly scalp DPC. TCRdb redid the calling of the RACE reads with MiXCR, one entry per CDR3 protein. The sample lists 250,000 or so distinct CDR3 sequences, approximately 8.6% seen once, with 2% to 3% in the top ten. Sequencing used whole blood, obtained in connection with sensitization to the hapten diphenylcyclopropenone (DPC). These receptors were collected from a woman aged 40-49 years with alopecia areata. Some clones in this sample may be carry-over from other donors' samples.

In this sample, this clonotype turned up a few times. This chain joins TRBV6-4 and TRBJ1-5, with D maybe TRBD1 (6 bases). Trimming took off 2 bases at V and 4 bases at J, with 18 bases between the two ends. Germline V CDR1 and CDR2: MRHNA, SNTAGT. This CDR3 region has 17 residues. The CDR3 loop reads CASSDNRALTSNQPQHF. Here the CDR3 DNA reads TGTGCCAGCAGTGACAACAGGGCGTTGACCTCTAATCAGCCCCAGCATTTT.

This clonotype was seen a few times. The chain employs TRBV21-1 and TRBJ2-3; the table's D call TRBD2 went unverified against the DNA. TRBV21-1 is noted as a pseudogene. The CDR3 consists of 16 residues. CDR3 sequence: CASSLMGGAGTDTQYF. Written as DNA, the CDR3 is TGTGCCAGCAGCCTCATGGGAGGGGCGGGCACAGATACGCAGTATTTT.

This clonotype was observed many times. The V gene is TRBV13, the J gene TRBJ2-7; weak D call: TRBD1 (6 bases). Germline loops: CDR1 PRHDT, CDR2 FYEKMQ (reference sequence). The CDR3 runs 14 residues. The V and J ends lost 4 bases and 2 bases respectively, with 12 bases between them. In nucleotides, the CDR3 is TGTGCCAGCAGCTCGCGCGAGGGGGCCTACGAGCAGTACTTC. Translation gives CASSSREGAYEQYF.

CDR3: CASSRGWSPLHF. CDR3 sequence (DNA): TGTGCCAGCAGTAGGGGCTGGTCACCCCTCCACTTT. The rearrangement links TRBV28 to TRBJ1-6, with D possibly being TRBD1 (5 bases). Germline-derived CDR1 and CDR2 are MDHEN and SYDVKM. This CDR3 region has 12 residues. V was cut by 5 bases and J by 10 bases, with 9 bases left in between.

The rearrangement uses TRBV27 and TRBJ2-1; maybe TRBD2 (6 bases). This CDR3 comprises 14 residues. The germline V gene encodes CDR1 MNHEY and CDR2 SMNVEV (reference sequence). Trimming shortened V by 7 bases and J by 4 bases, and 14 bases separated the two germline ends. As DNA, the CDR3 is TGTGCCAGCAAGGAGCGGAGGGGATACAATGAGCAGTTCTTC. It codes for CASKERRGYNEQFF.

The chain has TRBV28 and TRBJ1-1; no reliable D call. This CDR3 contains 14 residues. Germline values: CDR1 MDHEN, CDR2 SYDVKM. Trimming cost V 7 bases and J 1 base, with 13 bases left between them. In DNA form, the CDR3 reads TGTGCCAGCACAGTATTGGCGGGGAACACTGAAGCTTTCTTT. Translation gives CASTVLAGNTEAFF.

This chain connects TRBV25-1 to TRBJ2-2; D is unclear. Germline CDR1 and CDR2: MGHDK and SYGVNS. The CDR3 contains 14 residues. V was cut by 2 bases and J by 3 bases, with 7 bases left in between. The CDR3 coding sequence is TGTGCCAGCAGTGAAGCCCTCGACACCGGGGAGCTGTTTTTT. It codes for CASSEALDTGELFF.

Comments on this clonotype: At one end, the junction sequence differs from germline, possibly due to a read error. The chain has TRBV7-3 and TRBJ2-1, with TRBD1 matching 8 bases. The CDR3 totals 15 residues. Germline V gene data show CDR1 as SGHTA and CDR2 as FQGTGA. The CDR3 DNA follows: TGTGCCAGCAGCCCAGGGACAGGAAACTACATTGAGCAGTTCTTC. It encodes CASSPGTGNYIEQFF.

This clonotype came up many times. The chain combines TRBV7-2 with TRBJ2-1; 10 bases fit TRBD2. Germline trimming cut 7 bases from V and 7 bases from J; bases unmatched to any gene: 10. The length of the CDR3 is 15 residues. From germline, CDR1 is SGHTA and CDR2 FQGNSA. The CDR3 loop is CASNNGPSGSNEQFF. The CDR3 nucleotides read TGTGCCAGCAACAATGGCCCTAGCGGGAGTAATGAGCAGTTCTTC.

This clonotype was observed a handful of times. The chain recombines TRBV20-1 with TRBJ2-2, with D unclear. This CDR3 spans 12 amino acids. CDR1 is DFQATT and CDR2 is SNEGSKA in the germline V gene (reference sequence). V lost 4 bases to trimming and J lost 2 bases, with 5 bases between them. The CDR3 sequence: CSAKSNTGELFF. The CDR3 nucleotides read TGCAGTGCTAAGAGCAACACCGGGGAGCTGTTTTTT.

In its sample, this clonotype was seen a few times. The CDR3 sequence: CSARGISIINSPLHF. The CDR3 region has the DNA TGCAGTGCTAGAGGGATATCTATAATAAACTCACCCCTCCACTTT. The chain has TRBV20-1 and TRBJ1-6; no firm D call. The CDR3 runs to 15 residues. Germline loops: CDR1 DFQATT, CDR2 SNEGSKA (reference sequence). Trimming pared 1 base from V and 10 bases from J, leaving 17 bases between.

This clonotype was observed many times. The chain joins TRBV7-2 to TRBJ1-4, with a tentative D call TRBD1 (6 bases). This CDR3 is 14 amino acids long. The germline V gene has CDR1 SGHTA and CDR2 FQGNSA. Trimming left V 1 base short and J 8 bases short, with 11 bases between. This CDR3 is CASSLGGRHEKLFF. The CDR3 coding sequence is TGTGCCAGCAGCTTAGGGGGGCGACACGAAAAACTGTTTTTT. The whole variable domain, remainder taken from reference TRBV7-2 and TRBJ1-4, is GAGVSQSPSNKVTEKGKDVELRCDPISGHTALYWYRQSLGQGLEFLIYFQGNSAPDKSGLPSDRFSAERTGGSVSTLTIQRTQQEDSAVYLCASSLGGRHEKLFFGSGTQLSVL.

This clonotype was seen many times. The chain has TRBV10-3 and TRBJ2-5; TRBD1 aligns across 7 bases. With 0 bases clipped from V and 2 bases from J, the junction kept 0 bases outside the gene matches. The V gene's germline CDR1 is ENHRY and CDR2 SYGVKD. The CDR3 is 14 amino acids. This CDR3 reads CAISESTGQETQYF. The CDR3 coding sequence is TGTGCCATCAGTGAGTCGACAGGGCAAGAGACCCAGTACTTC.

This clonotype was counted a few times. The chain is built from TRBV7-2 and TRBJ1-2; D possibly corresponds to TRBD1 (5 bases). V was cut by 3 bases and J by 10 bases, with 15 bases left in between. The CDR3 has 13 residues. CDR1 SGHTA and CDR2 FQGNSA come from the germline V gene. CDR3 protein: CASSFGGLHPYTF. The CDR3 nucleotides are TGTGCCAGCAGCTTTGGGGGATTACATCCCTACACCTTC.

This chain joins TRBV4-2 and TRBJ2-1; D is possibly TRBD1 (6 bases). V shed 1 base and J shed 8 bases, with 12 bases lying between them. Germline V gives CDR1 LGHNA, CDR2 YNFKEQ. The CDR3 length is 14 residues. This CDR3 is CASSQAAGTHEQFF. Here the CDR3 DNA reads TGTGCCAGCAGCCAAGCCGCCGGGACACATGAGCAGTTCTTC.

The sample holds a few counts of this clonotype. V and J are TRBV20-1 and TRBJ2-7, with 8 nucleotides matching TRBD2. The CDR3 is made up of 14 amino acids. J gave up 3 bases and V 2 bases, and 6 bases lay outside the gene matches. The germline V gene encodes CDR1 DFQATT and CDR2 SNEGSKA (reference sequence). This CDR3 is CSARRREGLYEQYF. For the CDR3, the DNA is TGCAGTGCTAGAAGACGGGAGGGACTCTACGAGCAGTACTTC.

In DNA, the CDR3 is TGTGCCCTCGGACAGGGTTTTAACATTCAGTACTTC. Protein: CALGQGFNIQYF. This chain uses TRBV30 with TRBJ2-4, with 8 bases matching TRBD1. The CDR3 loop spans 12 amino acids. Germline V gene data show CDR1 as GTSNPN and CDR2 as SVGIG (reference sequence). The V and J ends lost 8 bases and 7 bases, in that order; junction bases with no gene match: 7. Complete variable domain (other parts from reference TRBV30 and TRBJ2-4): SQTIHQWPATLVQPVGSPLSLECTVEGTSNPNLYWYRQAAGRGLQLLFYSVGIGQISSEVPQNLSASRPQDRQFILSSKKLLLSDSGFYLCALGQGFNIQYFGAGTRLSVL.

The V and J genes are TRBV5-1 and TRBJ2-5, with unresolved D. V was shortened by 1 base and J by 2 bases, with 15 bases between the two germline ends. Germline-derived CDR1 and CDR2 are SGHRS and YFSETQ. The CDR3 spans 16 residues. CDR3 sequence (DNA): TGCGCCAGCAGCTTGTTGGCAGGCTACACACAAGAGACCCAGTACTTC. It translates to CASSLLAGYTQETQYF.

The rearrangement joins TRBV29-1 to TRBJ1-1, with 11 bases aligning to TRBD1. Germline V gene data show CDR1 as SQVTM and CDR2 as ANQGSEA. The CDR3 runs 13 residues. The J segment lost 4 bases and the V segment lost 7 bases, leaving 5 bases of the junction unmatched. Here the CDR3 DNA reads TGCAGCGGAGAGGGACAGGGGGGCACTGAAGCTTTCTTT. Translating gives CSGEGQGGTEAFF.

The chain is built from TRBV5-1 and TRBJ2-7; 9 nucleotides align to TRBD1. Germline loops: CDR1 SGHRS, CDR2 YFSETQ. V dropped 4 bases and J dropped 3; count of bases not matched to a gene: 8. CDR3 size: 15 residues. The CDR3 nucleotides read TGCGCCAGCAGCGTCCCACAGGGGGCGAACTACGAGCAGTACTTC. Translating gives CASSVPQGANYEQYF.

This rearrangement joins TRBV20-1 to TRBJ2-1, with unresolved D. V was trimmed by 3 bases and J by 7 bases, leaving 10 bases between them. The V gene's germline CDR1 is DFQATT and CDR2 SNEGSKA (reference sequence). CDR3 length: 12 residues. The CDR3 spells CSASPRANEQFF. The CDR3 DNA reads as TGCAGTGCTAGTCCCCGAGCGAATGAGCAGTTCTTC.